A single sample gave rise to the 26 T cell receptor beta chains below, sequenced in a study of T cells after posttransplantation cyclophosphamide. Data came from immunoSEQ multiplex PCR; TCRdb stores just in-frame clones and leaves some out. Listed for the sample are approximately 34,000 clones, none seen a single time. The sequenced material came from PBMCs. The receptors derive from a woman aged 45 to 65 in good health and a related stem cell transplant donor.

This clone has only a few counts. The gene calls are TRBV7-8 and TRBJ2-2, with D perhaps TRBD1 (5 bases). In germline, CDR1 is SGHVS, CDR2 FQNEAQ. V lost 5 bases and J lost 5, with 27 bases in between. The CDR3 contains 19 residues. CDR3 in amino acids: CASSDKTRLKRGWTGELFF. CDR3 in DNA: TGTGCCAGCAGCGACAAGACCAGGCTAAAAAGGGGTTGGACCGGGGAGCTGTTTTTT.

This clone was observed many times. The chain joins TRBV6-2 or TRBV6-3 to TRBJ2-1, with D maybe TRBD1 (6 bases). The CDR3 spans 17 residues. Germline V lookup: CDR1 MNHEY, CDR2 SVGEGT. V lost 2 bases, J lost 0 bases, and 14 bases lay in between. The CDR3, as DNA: TGTGCCAGCAGTTACCTGACAGGCAGAAGCTCCTACAATGAGCAGTTCTTC. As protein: CASSYLTGRSSYNEQFF.

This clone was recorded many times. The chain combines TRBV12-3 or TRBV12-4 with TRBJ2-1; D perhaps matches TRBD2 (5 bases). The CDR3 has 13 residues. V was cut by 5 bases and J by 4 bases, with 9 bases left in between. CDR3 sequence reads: CASSPLVYNEQFF. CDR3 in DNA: TGTGCCAGCAGTCCACTAGTATACAATGAGCAGTTCTTC.

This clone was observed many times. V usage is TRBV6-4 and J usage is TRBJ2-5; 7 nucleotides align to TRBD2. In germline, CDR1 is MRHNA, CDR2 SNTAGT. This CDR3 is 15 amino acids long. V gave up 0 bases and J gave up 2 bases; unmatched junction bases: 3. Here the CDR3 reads CASSDSIGGQETQYF. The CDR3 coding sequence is TGTGCCAGCAGTGACTCGATCGGGGGGCAAGAGACCCAGTACTTC.

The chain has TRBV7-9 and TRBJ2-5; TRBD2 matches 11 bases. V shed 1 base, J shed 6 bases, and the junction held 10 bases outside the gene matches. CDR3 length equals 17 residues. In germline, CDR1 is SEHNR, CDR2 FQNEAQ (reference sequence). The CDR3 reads CASSLGSGRALFKTQYF. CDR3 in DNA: TGTGCCAGCAGCTTAGGTAGCGGGAGGGCCCTATTTAAGACCCAGTACTTC.

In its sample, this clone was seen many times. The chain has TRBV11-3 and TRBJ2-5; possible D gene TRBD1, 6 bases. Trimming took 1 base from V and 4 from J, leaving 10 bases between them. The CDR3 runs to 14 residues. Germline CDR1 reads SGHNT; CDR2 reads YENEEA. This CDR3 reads CASSLGRGGETQYF. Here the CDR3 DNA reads TGTGCCAGCAGCTTAGGGAGAGGGGGAGAGACCCAGTACTTC.

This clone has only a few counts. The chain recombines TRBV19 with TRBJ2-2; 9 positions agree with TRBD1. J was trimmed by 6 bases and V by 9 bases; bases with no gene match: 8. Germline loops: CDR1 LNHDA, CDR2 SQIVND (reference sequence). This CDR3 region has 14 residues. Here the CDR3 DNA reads TGTGCCAGCCTTGCGTACAGGGGGCCCGGGGAGCTGTTTTTT. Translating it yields CASLAYRGPGELFF. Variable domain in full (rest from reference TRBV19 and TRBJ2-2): DGGITQSPKYLFRKEGQNVTLSCEQNLNHDAMYWYRQDPGQGLRLIYYSQIVNDFQKGDIAEGYSVSREKKESFPLTVTSAQKNPTAFYLCASLAYRGPGELFFGEGSRLTVL.

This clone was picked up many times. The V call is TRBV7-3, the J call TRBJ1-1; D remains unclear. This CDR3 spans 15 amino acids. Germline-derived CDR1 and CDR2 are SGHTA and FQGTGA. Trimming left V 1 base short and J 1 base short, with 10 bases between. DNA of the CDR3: TGTGCCAGCAGCTTAAATGCGGGAGGGAACACTGAAGCTTTCTTT. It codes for CASSLNAGGNTEAFF.

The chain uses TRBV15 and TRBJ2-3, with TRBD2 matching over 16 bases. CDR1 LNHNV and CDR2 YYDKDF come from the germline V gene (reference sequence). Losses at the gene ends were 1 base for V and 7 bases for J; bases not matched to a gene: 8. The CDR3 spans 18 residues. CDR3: CATSRGGLAGGPGNTQYF. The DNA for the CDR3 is TGTGCCACCAGCAGAGGGGGACTAGCGGGAGGGCCTGGAAATACGCAGTATTTT.

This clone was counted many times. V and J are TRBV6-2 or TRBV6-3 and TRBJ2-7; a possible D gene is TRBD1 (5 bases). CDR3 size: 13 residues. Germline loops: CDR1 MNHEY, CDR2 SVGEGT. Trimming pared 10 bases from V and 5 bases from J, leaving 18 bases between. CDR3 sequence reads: CAIEQGGWDEQYF. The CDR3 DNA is TGTGCCATTGAGCAGGGCGGTTGGGACGAGCAGTACTTC.

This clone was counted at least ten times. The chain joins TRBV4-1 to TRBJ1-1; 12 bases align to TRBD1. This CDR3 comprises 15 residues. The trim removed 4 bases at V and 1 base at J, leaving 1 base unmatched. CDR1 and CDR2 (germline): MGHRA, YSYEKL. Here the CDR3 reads CASSPGQGANTEAFF. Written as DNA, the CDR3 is TGCGCCAGCAGCCCGGGACAGGGGGCGAACACTGAAGCTTTCTTT.

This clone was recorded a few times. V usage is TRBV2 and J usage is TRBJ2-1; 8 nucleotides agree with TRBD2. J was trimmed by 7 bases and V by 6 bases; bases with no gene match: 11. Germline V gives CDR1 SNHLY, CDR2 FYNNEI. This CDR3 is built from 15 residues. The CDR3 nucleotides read TGTGCCAGCAGCCCCGCAGCGGGGGTGAAAAATGAGCAGTTCTTC. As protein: CASSPAAGVKNEQFF.

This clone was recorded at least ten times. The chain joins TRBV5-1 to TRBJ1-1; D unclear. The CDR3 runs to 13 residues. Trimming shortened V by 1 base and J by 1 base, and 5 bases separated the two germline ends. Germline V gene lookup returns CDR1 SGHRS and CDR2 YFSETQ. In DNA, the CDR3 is TGCGCCAGCAGCTTGCGGGGGAACACTGAAGCTTTCTTT. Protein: CASSLRGNTEAFF.

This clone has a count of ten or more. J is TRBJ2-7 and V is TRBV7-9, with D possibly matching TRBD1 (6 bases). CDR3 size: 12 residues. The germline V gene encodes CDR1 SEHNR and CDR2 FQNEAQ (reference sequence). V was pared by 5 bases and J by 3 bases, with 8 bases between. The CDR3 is CASSVRGYEQYF. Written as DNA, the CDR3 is TGTGCCAGCAGCGTCAGGGGCTACGAGCAGTACTTC.

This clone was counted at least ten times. CDR3 sequence (DNA): TGTGCCAGCAGCTTGCCTGGTCTAGCGGGAGGGATGATGTTCTTC. Residues: CASSLPGLAGGMMFF. This chain joins TRBV5-4 and TRBJ2-1; 12 positions match TRBD2. V shed 1 base and J 15 bases; nucleotides not matched to a gene: 11. CDR1 and CDR2 (germline): SGHNT, YYREEE (reference sequence). The CDR3 length is 15 residues.

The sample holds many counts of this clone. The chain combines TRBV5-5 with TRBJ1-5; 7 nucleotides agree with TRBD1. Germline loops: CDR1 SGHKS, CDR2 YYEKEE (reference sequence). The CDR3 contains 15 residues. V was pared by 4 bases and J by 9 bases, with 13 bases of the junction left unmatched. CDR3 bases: TGTGCCAGCAGCATCCGACAGGGTAATGGTGCGCCCCAGCATTTT. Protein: CASSIRQGNGAPQHF.

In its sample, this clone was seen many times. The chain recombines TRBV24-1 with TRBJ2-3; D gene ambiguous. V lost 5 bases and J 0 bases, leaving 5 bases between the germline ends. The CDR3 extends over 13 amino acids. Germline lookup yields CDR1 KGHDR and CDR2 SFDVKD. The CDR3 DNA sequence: TGTGCCACCAGTGTAGGGAGCACAGATACGCAGTATTTT. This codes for CATSVGSTDTQYF.

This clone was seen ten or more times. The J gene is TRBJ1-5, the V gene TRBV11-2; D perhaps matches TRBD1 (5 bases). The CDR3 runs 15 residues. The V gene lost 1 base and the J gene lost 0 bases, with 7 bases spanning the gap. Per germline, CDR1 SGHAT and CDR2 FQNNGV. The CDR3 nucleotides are TGTGCCAGCAGCTTAGCGGGGGATAGCAATCAGCCCCAGCATTTT. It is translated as CASSLAGDSNQPQHF.

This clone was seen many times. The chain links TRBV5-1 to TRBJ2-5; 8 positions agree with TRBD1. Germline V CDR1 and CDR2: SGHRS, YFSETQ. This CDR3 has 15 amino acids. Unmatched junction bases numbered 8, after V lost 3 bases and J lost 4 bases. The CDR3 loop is CASSSTGVSIETQYF. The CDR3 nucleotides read TGCGCCAGCAGCTCGACAGGGGTGTCGATAGAGACCCAGTACTTC.

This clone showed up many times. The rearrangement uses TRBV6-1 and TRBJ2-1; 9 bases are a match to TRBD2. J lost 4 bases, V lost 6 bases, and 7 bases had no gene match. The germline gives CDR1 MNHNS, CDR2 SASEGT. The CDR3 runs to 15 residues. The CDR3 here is CASRRLAGHYNEQFF. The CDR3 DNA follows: TGTGCCAGCAGGAGGCTAGCGGGACATTACAATGAGCAGTTCTTC.

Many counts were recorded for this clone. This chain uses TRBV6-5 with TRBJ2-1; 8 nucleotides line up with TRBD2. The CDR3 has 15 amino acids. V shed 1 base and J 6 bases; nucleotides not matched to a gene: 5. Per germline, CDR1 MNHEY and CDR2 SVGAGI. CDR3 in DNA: TGTGCCAGCAGTTACTGGACTAGCAGGGCCAATGAGCAGTTCTTC. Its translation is CASSYWTSRANEQFF.

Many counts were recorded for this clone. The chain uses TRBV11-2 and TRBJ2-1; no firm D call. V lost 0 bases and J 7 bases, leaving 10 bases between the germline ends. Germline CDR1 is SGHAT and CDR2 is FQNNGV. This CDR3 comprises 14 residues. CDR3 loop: CASSLEVRQNEQFF. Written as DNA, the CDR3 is TGTGCCAGCAGCTTAGAAGTGCGTCAAAATGAGCAGTTCTTC.

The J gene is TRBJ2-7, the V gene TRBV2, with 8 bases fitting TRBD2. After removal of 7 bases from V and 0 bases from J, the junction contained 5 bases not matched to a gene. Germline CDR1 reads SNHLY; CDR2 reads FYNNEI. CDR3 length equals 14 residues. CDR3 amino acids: CASNPAGDSYEQYF. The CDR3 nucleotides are TGTGCCAGCAATCCAGCGGGAGACTCCTACGAGCAGTACTTC.

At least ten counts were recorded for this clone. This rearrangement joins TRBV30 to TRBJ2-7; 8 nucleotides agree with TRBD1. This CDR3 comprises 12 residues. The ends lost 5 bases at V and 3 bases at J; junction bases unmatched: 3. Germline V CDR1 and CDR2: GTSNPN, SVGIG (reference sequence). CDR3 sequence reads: CAWADRVYEQYF. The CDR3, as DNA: TGTGCCTGGGCGGACAGGGTCTACGAGCAGTACTTC.

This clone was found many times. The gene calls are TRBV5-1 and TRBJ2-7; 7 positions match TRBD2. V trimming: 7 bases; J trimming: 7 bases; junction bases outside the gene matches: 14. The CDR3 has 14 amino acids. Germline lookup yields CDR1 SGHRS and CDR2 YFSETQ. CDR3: CASSRASGTREQYF. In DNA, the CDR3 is TGCGCCAGCTCTAGAGCTAGCGGCACCAGGGAGCAGTACTTC.

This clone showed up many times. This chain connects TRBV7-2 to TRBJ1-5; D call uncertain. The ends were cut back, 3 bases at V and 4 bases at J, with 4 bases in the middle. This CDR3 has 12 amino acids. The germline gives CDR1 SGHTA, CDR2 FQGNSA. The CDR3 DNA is TGTGCCAGCAGCTTTATTAATCAGCCCCAGCATTTT. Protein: CASSFINQPQHF.